Listed below are T cell receptor beta chains from one sample, sequenced in a study of T cells expressing NK-cell markers. TCRdb reprocessed the 5' RACE reads, keeping one entry per CDR3 protein, no DNA. In all, the sample yields a few hundred thousand distinct CDR3 sequences. The material sequenced was blood T cells: a sorted CD56 or NKG2C T cell subset, CD4+ or CD8+ T cells, or bulk PBMC T cells (not recorded which). The receptors come from a woman aged 45-59 years in good health. CDR3s include the opening cysteine and the closing phenylalanine or tryptophan.

TRBV12-3/TRBV12-4	TRBJ2-1	CASRTSGRAPSSYNEQFF
TRBV12-3/TRBV12-4	TRBJ2-1	CASRDRWSDNEQFF
TRBV29-1	TRBJ2-7	CSVVAGLVGNYEQYF
TRBV20-1	TRBJ2-7	CSARLYSRDRLMEQYF
TRBV5-1	TRBJ1-1	CASSLVSGMEAFF
TRBV5-1	TRBJ2-1	CASSLRTSGRREQFF
TRBV30	TRBJ2-5	CAWFGGTGYQETQYF
TRBV7-8	TRBJ1-6	CASSVWDRSSYNSPLHF
TRBV12-3/TRBV12-4	TRBJ2-5	CASSSNTGGQETQYF
TRBV4-1	TRBJ1-2	CASSQGQGVYGYTF
TRBV5-1	TRBJ2-1	CASSSSTSSYNEQFF
TRBV7-6	TRBJ1-4	CASSPDTTEKLFF
TRBV29-1	TRBJ1-1	CSFQRGLNTEAFF
TRBV9	TRBJ2-2	CASSLEGPAPGELFF
TRBV5-6	TRBJ1-2	CASSRTGLNYGYTF
TRBV12-3/TRBV12-4	TRBJ1-5	CASSSSGSSNQPQHF
TRBV5-1	TRBJ2-3	CASSDGTDTDTQYF
TRBV5-1	TRBJ2-1	CASSSYFLRDRDYNEQFF
TRBV5-1	TRBJ2-1	CASSLEWGRYNEQFF
TRBV5-1	TRBJ2-2	CASSPGTSGSGELFF
TRBV5-1	TRBJ2-7	CASSLEGVGEQYF
TRBV20-1	TRBJ1-2	CSARAENYGYTF
TRBV20-1	TRBJ2-3	CSARDSGRANTQYF
TRBV28	TRBJ1-2	CASSPDRAVGSYTF
TRBV7-8	TRBJ2-5	CASSSRQSKETQYF
TRBV24-1	TRBJ2-7	CATSDSDRAYEQYF
TRBV5-4	TRBJ2-7	CASSSPGRSYEQYF
TRBV5-1	TRBJ2-1	CASSLALADNEQFF
TRBV6-1	TRBJ2-2	CASKPRDRNTGELFF
TRBV9	TRBJ2-3	CASSVAPGGQDTQYF
TRBV24-1	TRBJ2-3	CATSDTGTRTTDTQYF
TRBV27	TRBJ2-7	CASSLTRIASTYEQYF
TRBV5-1	TRBJ2-1	CASSERENHEQFF
TRBV3-1	TRBJ2-3	CASSQWRLTSTDTQYF
TRBV20-1	TRBJ1-1	CSASVARGLVTEAFF
TRBV30	TRBJ2-3	CAWTATGGNRLTHTQYF
TRBV5-1	TRBJ2-2	CASTVGFGTGNTGELFF
TRBV20-1	TRBJ1-6	CSARDTAGGFGSSPLHF
TRBV6-1	TRBJ2-3	CASSESWGDTQYF
TRBV10-3	TRBJ1-2	CAINGARDGYTF
TRBV6-5	TRBJ1-1	CASTLGLYTRDTEAFF
TRBV5-1	TRBJ2-2	CASSWTDLGELFF
TRBV15	TRBJ2-5	CATSRDVQTQYF
TRBV6-5	TRBJ1-1	CASSYPGGRRTEAFF
TRBV3-1	TRBJ2-2	CASSQGRLATGELFF
TRBV9	TRBJ2-7	CASSVGLLRVEYEQYF
TRBV12-3/TRBV12-4	TRBJ1-1	CASSSTGEGTEAFF
TRBV9	TRBJ2-2	CASSVDQGAYTGELFF
TRBV14	TRBJ2-5	CASSPGQFSAIEETQYF
TRBV7-9	TRBJ1-2	CASSLRAGYGYTF
TRBV5-1	TRBJ2-3	CASSLWAAGGTDTQYF
TRBV30	TRBJ2-3	CAWSVGQRTDTQYF
TRBV3-1	TRBJ2-1	CASSWSGSGGEQFF
TRBV5-1	TRBJ2-1	CASSLGDSAGVEQFF
TRBV11-2	TRBJ2-3	CASSRSADTQYF
TRBV7-3	TRBJ2-7	CASSAGTGPYEQYF
TRBV24-1	TRBJ1-2	CATSDPGQASYGYTF
TRBV10-3	TRBJ2-1	CAISAERAGQFF
TRBV12-3/TRBV12-4	TRBJ2-1	CASSPSGGHTEQFF